This T cell receptor beta chain was sequenced in a study of blood T cell repertoires in COVID-19. On the study more broadly: Sites across the United States, Italy and Spain contributed samples from acute and convalescent COVID-19. PBMCs, B-cell-depleted T cells, or T cells were the source of the cDNA or gDNA that made up the material.

The authors' processing: It was from reference gene primer amplification that nucleated cell counts were estimated. Assay used: immunoSEQ multiplex PCR; TCRdb lists only in-frame clones, some missing. V and J calls and clone size are copied from that table; D and trimming were computed from the DNA. The table lists about 130,000 clones, about 75% of them singletons. The V gene lost 0 bases and the J gene lost 5 bases, with 15 bases spanning the gap. Germline V gene data show CDR1 as SGHDT and CDR2 as YYEEEE. This CDR3 comprises 15 residues. The rearrangement uses TRBV5-6 and TRBJ2-7, with a possible D match to TRBD2 (7 bases). This sequence was found in an elderly man with acute or convalescent COVID-19. Sample: peripheral blood. CDR3 residues: CASSLDAGEGHEQYF. The DNA for the CDR3 is TGTGCCAGCAGCTTGGATGCAGGGGAGGGTCACGAGCAGTACTTC.